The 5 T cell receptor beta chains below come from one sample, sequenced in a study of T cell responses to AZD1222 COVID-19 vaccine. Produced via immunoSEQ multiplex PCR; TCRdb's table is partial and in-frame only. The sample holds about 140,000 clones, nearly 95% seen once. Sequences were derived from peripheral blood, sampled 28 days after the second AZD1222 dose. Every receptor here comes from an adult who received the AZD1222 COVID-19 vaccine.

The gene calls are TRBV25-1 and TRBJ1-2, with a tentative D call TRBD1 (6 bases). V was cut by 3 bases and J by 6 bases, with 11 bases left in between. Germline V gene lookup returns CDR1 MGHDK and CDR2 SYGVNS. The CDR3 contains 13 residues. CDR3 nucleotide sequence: TGTGCCAGCAGTGAGGGGGGCGTGAATGGCTACACCTTC. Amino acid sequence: CASSEGGVNGYTF.

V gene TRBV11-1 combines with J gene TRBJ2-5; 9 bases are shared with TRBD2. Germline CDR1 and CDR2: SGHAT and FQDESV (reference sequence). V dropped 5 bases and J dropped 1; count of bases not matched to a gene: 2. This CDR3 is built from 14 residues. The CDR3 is CASSRTSAQETQYF. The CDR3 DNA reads TGTGCCAGCAGCCGGACTAGCGCCCAAGAGACCCAGTACTTC.

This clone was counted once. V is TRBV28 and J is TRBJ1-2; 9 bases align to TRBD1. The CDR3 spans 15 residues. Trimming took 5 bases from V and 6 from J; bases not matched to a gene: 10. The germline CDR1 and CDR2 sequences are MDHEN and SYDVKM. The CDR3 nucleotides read TGTGCCAGCAGTACCGCCGGGACAGGGAAGCATGGCTACACCTTC. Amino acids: CASSTAGTGKHGYTF.

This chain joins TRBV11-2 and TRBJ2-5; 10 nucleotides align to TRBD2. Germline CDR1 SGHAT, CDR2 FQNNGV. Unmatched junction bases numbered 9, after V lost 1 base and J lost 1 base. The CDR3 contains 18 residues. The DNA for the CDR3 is TGTGCCAGCAGCTTAGGGGGACTAGCGAGAGGGGGCCAAGAGACCCAGTACTTC. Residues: CASSLGGLARGGQETQYF.

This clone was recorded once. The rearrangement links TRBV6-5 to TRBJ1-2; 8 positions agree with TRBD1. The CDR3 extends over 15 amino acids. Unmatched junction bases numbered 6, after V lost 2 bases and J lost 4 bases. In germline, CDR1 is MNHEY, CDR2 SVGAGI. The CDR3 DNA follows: TGTGCCAGCAGTTACGCCGGACAGGGAGGCTATGGCTACACCTTC. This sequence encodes CASSYAGQGGYGYTF.